This T cell receptor (beta chain) is from a study of human T cells and chemical hapten exposure. On the study more broadly: Patients received weekly diphenylcyclopropenone doses to the scalp throughout the approximately 25-week study.

A single record per CDR3 protein comes from TCRdb applying MiXCR to the RACE reads. The table has some 88,000 distinct CDR3 sequences, 11% seen once; the top ten hold around 2.2%. Worth noting for this clonotype: Its antigen is as yet unknown.

Study-level points and caveats: PT1 expanded TCR counts correlated positively with patch test score. TCRs above 1 in 1000 frequency stayed constant with DPC sensitization.

Time point of the sample: patch test 2, 6 weeks after DPC sensitization. Specified treatment: therapeutic diphenylcyclopropenone sensitization with weekly scalp DPC. This sequence was found in a middle-aged man with alopecia areata. Some clones in this sample may be carry-over from other donors' samples. The specimen comprised whole blood, sampled in connection with sensitization to the hapten diphenylcyclopropenone (DPC).

The CDR3 bases are TGTGCCACCGCCCCCGCTAATGAAAAACTGTTTTTT. Protein: CATAPANEKLFF. This chain joins TRBV7-9 and TRBJ1-4; D remains ambiguous. Trimming removed 10 bases from V and 3 bases from J, with 9 bases in between. Per germline, CDR1 SEHNR and CDR2 FQNEAQ (reference sequence). The CDR3 spans 12 residues.